This is a list of T cell receptor beta chains from one sample in a study of shared clonotypes between healthy human individuals. Measured with immunoSEQ multiplex PCR; TCRdb has only the in-frame clones, and not every one. The data hold fewer than 2.5 million clones, with roughly 93% observed a single time. The sample comprised naive CD4+ T cells from PBMCs. These receptors all come from a man between 18 and 35 years old in good health. Some clones in this sample may be carry-over from other donors' samples. Both conserved end residues are part of each CDR3. A D gene is named only where the DNA matches it firmly. The size field is filled for only some rows; it gives once, few, many or a size class.

abundance: .
v_gene: TRBV28
len: 16
j_gene: TRBJ2-7
d_gene: .
CDR3aa: CASSSVRMASGDEQYF
CDR3nt: TGTGCCAGCAGTTCTGTCCGTATGGCGTCTGGGGACGAGCAGTACTTC

abundance: .
v_gene: TRBV28
len: 15
j_gene: TRBJ2-2
d_gene: .
CDR3aa: CASSLSVLRLGELFF
CDR3nt: TGTGCCAGCAGTTTAAGCGTCCTCCGTTTAGGGGAGCTGTTTTTT

abundance: .
v_gene: TRBV7-2
len: 14
j_gene: TRBJ2-1
d_gene: .
CDR3aa: CASSLGGFYNEQFF
CDR3nt: TGTGCCAGCAGCTTAGGGGGGTTCTACAATGAGCAGTTCTTC

abundance: .
v_gene: TRBV5-8
len: 13
j_gene: TRBJ2-4
d_gene: TRBD2
CDR3aa: CASSFELGGSRYF
CDR3nt: TGTGCCAGCAGCTTCGAATTGGGGGGGTCTCGGTACTTC

abundance: once
v_gene: TRBV21-1
len: 17
j_gene: TRBJ2-5
d_gene: .
CDR3aa: CASSNQGAAEGQETQYF
CDR3nt: TGTGCCAGCAGCAATCAGGGGGCAGCCGAGGGGCAAGAGACCCAGTACTTC

abundance: .
v_gene: TRBV7-9
len: 15
j_gene: TRBJ2-7
d_gene: .
CDR3aa: CASSPTTGEAHEQYF
CDR3nt: TGTGCCAGCAGCCCCACTACAGGGGAGGCCCACGAGCAGTACTTC

abundance: .
v_gene: TRBV28
len: 13
j_gene: TRBJ1-1
d_gene: .
CDR3aa: CASTPPSNTEAFF
CDR3nt: TGTGCCAGCACCCCCCCGAGCAACACTGAAGCTTTCTTT

abundance: .
v_gene: TRBV29-1
len: 12
j_gene: TRBJ2-5
d_gene: .
CDR3aa: CSVQAGGYDQYF
CDR3nt: TGCAGCGTTCAAGCGGGCGGCTATGACCAGTACTTC

abundance: .
v_gene: TRBV7-2
len: 17
j_gene: TRBJ2-1
d_gene: .
CDR3aa: CASSLRLGGSSYNEQFF
CDR3nt: TGTGCCAGCAGCTTAAGATTGGGGGGCAGCTCCTACAATGAGCAGTTCTTC

abundance: .
v_gene: TRBV28
len: 16
j_gene: TRBJ1-2
d_gene: TRBD1
CDR3aa: CASSSTGTGDECGYTF
CDR3nt: TGTGCCAGCAGTTCCACCGGGACAGGGGATGAGTGCGGCTACACCTTC

abundance: once
v_gene: TRBV5-8
len: 15
j_gene: TRBJ2-5
d_gene: TRBD2
CDR3aa: CASSPGTSGEETQYF
CDR3nt: TGTGCCAGCAGTCCCGGGACTAGCGGGGAAGAGACCCAGTACTTC

abundance: .
v_gene: TRBV9
len: 19
j_gene: TRBJ2-2
d_gene: TRBD2
CDR3aa: CASSPDPQGTSGMTGELFF
CDR3nt: TGTGCCAGCAGCCCAGATCCGCAGGGGACTAGCGGGATGACCGGGGAGCTGTTTTTT

abundance: few
v_gene: TRBV29-1
len: 14
j_gene: TRBJ1-5
d_gene: .
CDR3aa: CSVAQIGRNQPQHF
CDR3nt: TGCAGCGTTGCCCAAATAGGGCGAAATCAGCCCCAGCATTTT

abundance: .
v_gene: TRBV28
len: 12
j_gene: TRBJ2-5
d_gene: .
CDR3aa: CASRALQHPQYF
CDR3nt: TGTGCCAGCAGGGCCCTACAACATCCCCAGTACTTC

abundance: .
v_gene: TRBV7-9
len: 15
j_gene: TRBJ2-7
d_gene: .
CDR3aa: CASSLFPRGDYEQYF
CDR3nt: TGTGCCAGCAGCTTGTTCCCCCGAGGGGACTACGAGCAGTACTTC

abundance: once
v_gene: TRBV29-1
len: 15
j_gene: TRBJ2-3
d_gene: TRBD2
CDR3aa: CSVEGLAGGLDTQYF
CDR3nt: TGCAGCGTTGAAGGACTAGCGGGAGGGTTAGATACGCAGTATTTT

abundance: .
v_gene: TRBV29-1
len: 14
j_gene: TRBJ2-1
d_gene: TRBD2
CDR3aa: CSVDGTRLYNEQFF
CDR3nt: TGCAGCGTTGATGGGACTAGACTCTACAATGAGCAGTTCTTC

abundance: .
v_gene: TRBV5-1
len: 17
j_gene: TRBJ1-4
d_gene: .
CDR3aa: CASSLAPLAGVNEKLFF
CDR3nt: TGCGCCAGCAGCTTGGCTCCTCTGGCCGGGGTAAATGAAAAACTGTTTTTT

abundance: few
v_gene: TRBV2
len: 12
j_gene: TRBJ2-1
d_gene: .
CDR3aa: CASMKGRNEQFF
CDR3nt: TGTGCCAGCATGAAAGGGAGGAATGAGCAGTTCTTC

abundance: .
v_gene: TRBV5-4
len: 17
j_gene: TRBJ2-1
d_gene: TRBD1
CDR3aa: CASSPYLGQGTYNEQFF
CDR3nt: TGTGCCAGCAGCCCGTATCTTGGACAGGGAACATACAATGAGCAGTTCTTC

abundance: .
v_gene: TRBV7-8
len: 18
j_gene: TRBJ2-1
d_gene: TRBD2
CDR3aa: CASSSWTGKLAGMNEQFF
CDR3nt: TGTGCCAGCAGCTCCTGGACAGGGAAACTAGCGGGAATGAATGAGCAGTTCTTC

abundance: once
v_gene: TRBV5-1
len: 16
j_gene: TRBJ1-2
d_gene: .
CDR3aa: CASSVSPWTPSGGYTF
CDR3nt: TGCGCCAGCAGCGTTTCGCCTTGGACACCATCAGGCGGCTACACCTTC

abundance: .
v_gene: TRBV7-3
len: 16
j_gene: TRBJ2-2
d_gene: .
CDR3aa: CASSLLGAGNTGELFF
CDR3nt: TGTGCCAGCAGCTTACTTGGAGCAGGCAACACCGGGGAGCTGTTTTTT

abundance: .
v_gene: TRBV19
len: 13
j_gene: TRBJ2-7
d_gene: TRBD1
CDR3aa: CANPTGGPYEQYF
CDR3nt: TGTGCCAACCCGACAGGGGGGCCCTACGAGCAGTACTTC

abundance: .
v_gene: TRBV9
len: 15
j_gene: TRBJ1-5
d_gene: TRBD1
CDR3aa: CASSATGGTNQPQHF
CDR3nt: TGTGCCAGCAGCGCGACAGGGGGCACGAATCAGCCCCAGCATTTT

abundance: .
v_gene: TRBV10-2
len: 15
j_gene: TRBJ1-2
d_gene: .
CDR3aa: CATKDQGFHLGGYTF
CDR3nt: TGCGCCACAAAAGACCAGGGCTTCCACTTGGGAGGCTACACCTTC

abundance: .
v_gene: TRBV27
len: 15
j_gene: TRBJ2-5
d_gene: .
CDR3aa: CASRPSRTYQETQYF
CDR3nt: TGTGCCAGCAGGCCGTCCAGGACTTACCAAGAGACCCAGTACTTC

abundance: .
v_gene: TRBV2
len: 13
j_gene: TRBJ1-1
d_gene: .
CDR3aa: CASSEEHGTEAFF
CDR3nt: TGTGCCAGCAGTGAGGAACATGGAACTGAAGCTTTCTTT

abundance: .
v_gene: TRBV11-2
len: 15
j_gene: TRBJ2-1
d_gene: TRBD2
CDR3aa: CASSPWGGAYNEQFF
CDR3nt: TGTGCCAGCAGCCCCTGGGGGGGGGCCTACAATGAGCAGTTCTTC

abundance: .
v_gene: TRBV6-4
len: 13
j_gene: TRBJ2-1
d_gene: .
CDR3aa: CASSGGSYNEQFF
CDR3nt: TGTGCCAGCAGTGGTGGGTCCTACAATGAGCAGTTCTTC

abundance: .
v_gene: TRBV4-3
len: 15
j_gene: TRBJ1-2
d_gene: .
CDR3aa: CASSQGTGFGYGYTF
CDR3nt: TGCGCCAGCAGCCAAGGAACCGGGTTTGGCTATGGCTACACCTTC

abundance: .
v_gene: TRBV5-1
len: 15
j_gene: TRBJ2-2
d_gene: .
CDR3aa: CASSLGQGATGELFF
CDR3nt: TGCGCCAGCAGCTTAGGTCAGGGTGCCACCGGGGAGCTGTTTTTT

abundance: .
v_gene: TRBV11-1
len: 14
j_gene: TRBJ1-3
d_gene: .
CDR3aa: CASRRGRGGNTIYF
CDR3nt: TGTGCCAGCAGGAGGGGACGAGGCGGAAACACCATATATTTT

abundance: .
v_gene: TRBV5-1
len: 14
j_gene: TRBJ2-7
d_gene: .
CDR3aa: CASSLQGQKYEQYF
CDR3nt: TGCGCCAGCAGCCTACAAGGACAGAAGTACGAGCAGTACTTC

abundance: once
v_gene: TRBV27
len: 15
j_gene: TRBJ2-7
d_gene: TRBD1
CDR3aa: CASSLTGVVSYEQYF
CDR3nt: TGTGCCAGCAGTTTGACAGGGGTGGTCTCCTACGAGCAGTACTTC

abundance: .
v_gene: TRBV6-6
len: 14
j_gene: TRBJ2-5
d_gene: .
CDR3aa: CASSEGREWETQYF
CDR3nt: TGTGCCAGCAGTGAGGGGCGGGAATGGGAGACCCAGTACTTC

abundance: .
v_gene: TRBV11-3
len: 16
j_gene: TRBJ2-7
d_gene: .
CDR3aa: CASSPTRGTSIYEQYF
CDR3nt: TGTGCCAGCAGCCCAACCCGGGGGACATCCATCTACGAGCAGTACTTC

abundance: .
v_gene: TRBV19
len: 12
j_gene: TRBJ2-5
d_gene: .
CDR3aa: CASGPAKETQYF
CDR3nt: TGTGCCAGTGGTCCAGCGAAAGAGACCCAGTACTTC

abundance: .
v_gene: TRBV14
len: 12
j_gene: TRBJ1-2
d_gene: .
CDR3aa: CASSQDLPGYTF
CDR3nt: TGTGCCAGCAGCCAAGATCTACCTGGCTACACCTTC

abundance: .
v_gene: TRBV29-1
len: 11
j_gene: TRBJ2-5
d_gene: TRBD1
CDR3aa: CSGRQGETQYF
CDR3nt: TGCAGCGGCCGACAGGGAGAGACCCAGTACTTC

abundance: .
v_gene: TRBV19
len: 15
j_gene: TRBJ2-5
d_gene: .
CDR3aa: CASSPTGLEEETQYF
CDR3nt: TGTGCCAGTAGTCCCACAGGGTTGGAGGAAGAGACCCAGTACTTC

abundance: .
v_gene: TRBV28
len: 17
j_gene: TRBJ1-4
d_gene: .
CDR3aa: CASSSSRDSSTNEKLFF
CDR3nt: TGTGCCAGCAGCTCTTCTCGGGATTCCTCAACTAATGAAAAACTGTTTTTT

abundance: .
v_gene: TRBV28
len: 16
j_gene: TRBJ1-2
d_gene: .
CDR3aa: CASSLESPGRYYGYTF
CDR3nt: TGTGCCAGCAGTTTAGAATCACCGGGACGGTACTATGGCTACACCTTC